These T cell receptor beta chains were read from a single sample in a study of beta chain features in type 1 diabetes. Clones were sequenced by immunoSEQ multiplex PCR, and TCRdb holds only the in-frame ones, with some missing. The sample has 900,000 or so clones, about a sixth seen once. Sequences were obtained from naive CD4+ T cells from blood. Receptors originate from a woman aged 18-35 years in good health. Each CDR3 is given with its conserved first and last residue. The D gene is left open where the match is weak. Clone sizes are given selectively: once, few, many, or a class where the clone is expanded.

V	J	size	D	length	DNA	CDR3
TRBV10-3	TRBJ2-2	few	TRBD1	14	TGTGCCAGCCAGACAGGGGGCAGGGCCGGGGAGCTGTTTTTT	CASQTGGRAGELFF
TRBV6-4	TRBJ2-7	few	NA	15	TGTGCCAGCCCTGAGGGCGGGGAGGGGGACTACGAGCAGTACTTC	CASPEGGEGDYEQYF
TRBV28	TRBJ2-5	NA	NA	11	TGTGCCAGCAGTTTGGCGTCAGTCTGGGACTTC	CASSLASVWDF
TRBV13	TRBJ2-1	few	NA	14	TGTGCCAGCAGCTTTCGGACTGGGGTAGATGAGCAGTTCTTC	CASSFRTGVDEQFF
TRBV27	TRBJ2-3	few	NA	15	TGTGCCAGCAGTTTCAGGTCATCGGGAGCGGTAACGCAGTATTTT	CASSFRSSGAVTQYF
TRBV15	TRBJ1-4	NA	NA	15	TGTGCCACCAGCAGGAGGGGGGACGGGCGTGAAAAACTGTTTTTT	CATSRRGDGREKLFF
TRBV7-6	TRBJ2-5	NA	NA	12	TGTGCCAGCAGCAAATTTTGGGAGACCCAGTACTTC	CASSKFWETQYF
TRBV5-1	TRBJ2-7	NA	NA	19	TGCGCCAGCACCCCCCCACGAGTGGCGGGACCTCCAAGGGAGAGGGAGCAGTACTTC	CASTPPRVAGPPREREQYF
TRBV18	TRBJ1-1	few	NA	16	TGTGCCAGCTCACCCTTTCTTCAGGGGACGAACACTGAAGCTTTCTTT	CASSPFLQGTNTEAFF
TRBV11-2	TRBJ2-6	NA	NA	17	TGTGCCAGCAGCTTAAACACAGGGAAATCTGGGGCCAACGTCCTGACTTTC	CASSLNTGKSGANVLTF
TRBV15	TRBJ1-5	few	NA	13	TGTGCCACCAGCGTACAGGGTAATCAGCCCCAGCATTTT	CATSVQGNQPQHF
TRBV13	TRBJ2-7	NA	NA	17	TGTGCCAGCAGCTTACAACCGACAGGCGGGGTCATCTACGAGCAGTACTTC	CASSLQPTGGVIYEQYF
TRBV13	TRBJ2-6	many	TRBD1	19	TGTGCCAGCAGCCCTAGGGACAGGGGGCATTACTCTGGGGCCAACGTCCTGACTTTC	CASSPRDRGHYSGANVLTF
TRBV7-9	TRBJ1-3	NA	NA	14	TGTGCCAGCAGCGCCACAGGCTCTGGAAACACCATATATTTT	CASSATGSGNTIYF
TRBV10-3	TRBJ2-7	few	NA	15	TGTGCCATCAGTGAGACCGACAGGAGGTCCTACGAGCAGTACTTC	CAISETDRRSYEQYF
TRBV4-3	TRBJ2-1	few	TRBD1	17	TGCGCCAGCAGCCAAACCTCCGTGGGACAGGGGGCCTCCGAGCAGTTCTTC	CASSQTSVGQGASEQFF
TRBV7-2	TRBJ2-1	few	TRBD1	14	TGTGCCAGCAGCTTAGGACAGGGCACGGCTGAGCAGTTCTTC	CASSLGQGTAEQFF
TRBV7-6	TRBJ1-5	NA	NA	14	TGTGCCAGCAGCTTAGGACAGACCAATCAGCCCCAGCATTTT	CASSLGQTNQPQHF
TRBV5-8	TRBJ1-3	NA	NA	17	TGTGCCAGCAGCTTGACGGGCGGACCGTACTCTGGAAACACCATATATTTT	CASSLTGGPYSGNTIYF
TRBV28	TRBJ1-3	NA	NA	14	TGTGCCAGCAGTCTAACCCCGGCTGGAAACACCATATATTTT	CASSLTPAGNTIYF
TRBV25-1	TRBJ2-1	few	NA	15	TGTGCCAGCAGTGAACAGAGCGCTAGCTACAATGAGCAGTTCTTC	CASSEQSASYNEQFF
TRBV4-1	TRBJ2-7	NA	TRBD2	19	TGCGCCAGCAGCCCCCCTGGGTATGGACTAGCGGGAGGGAGCTACGAGCAGTACTTC	CASSPPGYGLAGGSYEQYF
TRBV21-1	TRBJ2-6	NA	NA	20	TGTGCCAGCAGCAAAGAGGTGTGGAAACAGGCTCACTCTGGGGCCAACGTCCTGACTTTC	CASSKEVWKQAHSGANVLTF
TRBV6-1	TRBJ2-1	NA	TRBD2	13	TGTGCCAGCCATCGAACTAGCGTCGCGGAGCAGTTCTTC	CASHRTSVAEQFF